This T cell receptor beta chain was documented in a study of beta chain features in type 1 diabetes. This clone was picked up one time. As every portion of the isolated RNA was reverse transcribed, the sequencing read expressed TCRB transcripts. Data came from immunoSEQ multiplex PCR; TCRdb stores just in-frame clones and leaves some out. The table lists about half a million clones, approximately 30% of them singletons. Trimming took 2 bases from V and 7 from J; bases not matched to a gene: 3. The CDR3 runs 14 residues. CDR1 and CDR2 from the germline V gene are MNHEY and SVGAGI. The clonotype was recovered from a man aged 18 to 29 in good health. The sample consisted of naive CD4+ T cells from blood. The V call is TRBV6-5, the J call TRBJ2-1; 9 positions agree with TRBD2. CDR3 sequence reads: CASSYVAGANEQFF. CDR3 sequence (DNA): TGTGCCAGCAGTTACGTAGCGGGGGCTAATGAGCAGTTCTTC.